Listed here are 9 T cell receptor beta chains from one sample, sequenced in a study of cytomegalovirus exposure and HLA in healthy donors. Use of 60 Vbeta and 13 Jbeta primers characterized the PCR. Method: immunoSEQ multiplex PCR; TCRdb's copy keeps in-frame clones and lacks some. Of approximately 170,000 clones in the sample, around 80% were seen once. Sequenced material: PBMCs. Every receptor here comes from a woman between 35 and 50 years old in good health and CMV-seronegative.

This chain uses TRBV27 with TRBJ2-7; a possible D gene is TRBD2 (5 bases). The CDR3 length is 15 residues. Trimming cost V 4 bases and J 4 bases, with 17 bases left between them. Germline CDR1 reads MNHEY; CDR2 reads SMNVEV (reference sequence). CDR3 region: CASSYSSSGLYEQYF. CDR3 coding DNA: TGTGCCAGCAGTTACAGTTCCTCCGGACTTTACGAGCAGTACTTC.

This clone has a handful of counts. The V and J genes are TRBV28 and TRBJ1-5; weak D call: TRBD1 (6 bases). With 4 bases removed from V and 6 bases from J, the gap between germline ends came to 22 bases. Germline CDR1 reads MDHEN; CDR2 reads SYDVKM. This CDR3 comprises 17 residues. CDR3 region: CASSSLTGFNTAQPQHF. The CDR3 DNA reads TGTGCCAGCAGTTCCCTGACAGGTTTTAACACGGCTCAGCCCCAGCATTTT.

The chain couples TRBV9 to TRBJ2-3; 11 bases fit TRBD1. Germline values: CDR1 SGDLS, CDR2 YYNGEE. The V and J ends lost 4 bases and 3 bases, in that order; junction bases with no gene match: 7. The CDR3 loop spans 16 amino acids. CDR3 sequence reads: CASSTGTGGGTDTQYF. The CDR3 DNA follows: TGTGCCAGCAGCACCGGGACAGGGGGGGGAACAGATACGCAGTATTTT.

This clone was seen a handful of times. The chain is built from TRBV6-1 and TRBJ2-1; D is uncertain. The CDR3 runs to 15 residues. Germline V CDR1 and CDR2: MNHNS, SASEGT. V lost 4 bases and J lost 5, with 15 bases in between. The CDR3 DNA follows: TGTGCCAGCAGTGCAGTTATGGGCGTAAACAATGAGCAGTTCTTC. Protein product: CASSAVMGVNNEQFF.

The V and J genes are TRBV13 and TRBJ2-7, with D tentatively TRBD2 (6 bases). Trimming took off 1 base at V and 0 bases at J, with 10 bases between the two ends. Per germline, CDR1 PRHDT and CDR2 FYEKMQ (reference sequence). CDR3 size: 15 residues. CDR3 bases: TGTGCCAGCAGCTTAGATCGGGGACTCTCCTACGAGCAGTACTTC. Its translation is CASSLDRGLSYEQYF. Combining the CDR3 with reference TRBV13 and TRBJ2-7 gives the whole variable domain AAGVIQSPRHLIKEKRETATLKCYPIPRHDTVYWYQQGPGQDPQFLISFYEKMQSDKGSIPDRFSAQQFSDYHSELNMSSLELGDSALYFCASSLDRGLSYEQYFGPGTRLTVT.

This chain joins TRBV25-1 and TRBJ1-4; 7 bases are shared with TRBD1. Unmatched junction bases numbered 9, after V lost 3 bases and J lost 8 bases. The V gene's germline CDR1 is MGHDK and CDR2 SYGVNS. This CDR3 spans 15 amino acids. CDR3 region: CASSEGQRLEEKLFF. Here the CDR3 DNA reads TGTGCCAGCAGTGAGGGACAGCGCCTTGAGGAAAAACTGTTTTTT.

The chain carries TRBV6-1 and TRBJ2-2, with 7 nucleotides matching TRBD2. Germline loops: CDR1 MNHNS, CDR2 SASEGT. V trimming: 6 bases; J trimming: 6 bases; junction bases outside the gene matches: 7. The CDR3 runs 14 residues. The CDR3 DNA is TGTGCCAGCAGGGGACTATGGGTTTCCGGGGAGCTGTTTTTT. It codes for CASRGLWVSGELFF.

The chain carries TRBV7-2 and TRBJ1-3, with D possibly being TRBD1 (6 bases). Germline V gene sequence: CDR1 SGHTA, CDR2 FQGNSA. V was trimmed by 5 bases and J by 1 base, leaving 21 bases between them. This CDR3 is 18 amino acids long. The CDR3: CASSQWPGQGLSGNTIYF. CDR3 DNA sequence: TGTGCCAGCAGCCAATGGCCTGGGCAGGGGCTTTCTGGAAACACCATATATTTT.

This sequence joins TRBV5-1 and TRBJ2-3; the match to TRBD2 covers 8 bases. Germline CDR1 SGHRS, CDR2 YFSETQ. This CDR3 region has 18 residues. With V trimmed by 2 bases and J by 3 bases, 14 bases remained unmatched. The CDR3 DNA is TGCGCCAGCAGCTTTGCGGGGGGACCGGGAGCGGGTACAGATACGCAGTATTTT. Residues: CASSFAGGPGAGTDTQYF.